This TCR beta chain emerged from a study of blood T cell repertoires in COVID-19. Study-wide context: There were acute and convalescent COVID-19 samples, and they came from the United States, Italy and Spain. In each case, the material was cDNA or gDNA derived from T cells, B-cell-depleted T cells, or PBMCs.

This CDR3 region has 15 residues. Trimming left V 4 bases short and J 2 bases short, with 12 bases between. Germline CDR1 SNHLY, CDR2 FYNNEI. In the source study's methods: Counts of nucleated cells, estimated from reference gene primer amplification, were obtained. The method was immunoSEQ multiplex PCR; TCRdb's version includes in-frame clones alone and lacks a portion of them. Clonal size and the V and J genes are those of that table, whereas D and trimming came from the DNA. There are about 260,000 clones in the sample; around 78% occur only once, and roughly 4.5% lies in the top ten. Sequences were obtained from peripheral blood. The J gene is TRBJ1-5, the V gene TRBV2; no firm D call. The clonotype originates from a man aged 60-69 years who had recovered from COVID-19. Here the CDR3 reads CASSGSYTGNQPQHF. The CDR3 DNA sequence: TGTGCCAGCAGTGGTTCGTACACCGGCAATCAGCCCCAGCATTTT.